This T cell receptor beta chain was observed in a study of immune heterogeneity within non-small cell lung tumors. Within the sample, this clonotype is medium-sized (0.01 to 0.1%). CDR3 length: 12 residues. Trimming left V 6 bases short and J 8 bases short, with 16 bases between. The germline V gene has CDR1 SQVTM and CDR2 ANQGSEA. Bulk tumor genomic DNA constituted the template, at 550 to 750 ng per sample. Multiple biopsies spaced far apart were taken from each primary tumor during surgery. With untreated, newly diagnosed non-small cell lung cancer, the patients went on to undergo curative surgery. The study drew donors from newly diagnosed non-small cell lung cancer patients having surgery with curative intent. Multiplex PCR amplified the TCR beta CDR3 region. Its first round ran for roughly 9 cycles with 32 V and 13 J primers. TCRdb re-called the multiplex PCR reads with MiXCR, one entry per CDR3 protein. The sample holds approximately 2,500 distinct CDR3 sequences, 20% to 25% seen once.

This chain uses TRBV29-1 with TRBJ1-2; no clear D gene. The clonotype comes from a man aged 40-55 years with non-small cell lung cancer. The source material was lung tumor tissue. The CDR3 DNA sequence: TGCAGCGTCGCCTGGTCCCTTGGGGGCTACACCTTC. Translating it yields CSVAWSLGGYTF.